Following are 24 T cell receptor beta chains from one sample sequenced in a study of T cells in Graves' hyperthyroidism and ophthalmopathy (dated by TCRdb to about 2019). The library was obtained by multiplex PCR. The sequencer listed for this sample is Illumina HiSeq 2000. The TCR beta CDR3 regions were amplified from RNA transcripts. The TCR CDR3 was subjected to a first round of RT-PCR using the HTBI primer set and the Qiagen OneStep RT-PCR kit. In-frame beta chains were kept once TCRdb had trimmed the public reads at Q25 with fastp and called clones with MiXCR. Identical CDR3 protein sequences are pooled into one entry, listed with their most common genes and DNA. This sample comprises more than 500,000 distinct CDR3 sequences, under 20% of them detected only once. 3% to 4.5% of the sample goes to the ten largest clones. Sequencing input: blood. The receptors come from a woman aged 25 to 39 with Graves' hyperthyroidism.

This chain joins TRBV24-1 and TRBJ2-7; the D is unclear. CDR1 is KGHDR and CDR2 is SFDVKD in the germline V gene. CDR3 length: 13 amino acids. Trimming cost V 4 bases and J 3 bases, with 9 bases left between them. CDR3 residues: CATSERHGYEQYF. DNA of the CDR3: TGTGCCACCAGTGAGAGACATGGCTACGAGCAGTACTTC.

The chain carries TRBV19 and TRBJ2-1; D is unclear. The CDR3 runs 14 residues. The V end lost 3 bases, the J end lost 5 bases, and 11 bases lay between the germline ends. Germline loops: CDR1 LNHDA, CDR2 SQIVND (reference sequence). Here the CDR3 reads CASSIRAGDNEQFF. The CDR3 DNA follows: TGTGCCAGTAGTATTAGGGCTGGTGACAATGAGCAGTTCTTC.

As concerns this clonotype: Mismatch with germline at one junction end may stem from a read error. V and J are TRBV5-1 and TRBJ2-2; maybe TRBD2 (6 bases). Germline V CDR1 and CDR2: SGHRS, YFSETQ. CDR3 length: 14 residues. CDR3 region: CAGSFRGTPGELFF. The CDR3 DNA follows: TGCGCCGGCAGCTTCCGCGGGACCCCCGGGGAGCTGTTTTTT.

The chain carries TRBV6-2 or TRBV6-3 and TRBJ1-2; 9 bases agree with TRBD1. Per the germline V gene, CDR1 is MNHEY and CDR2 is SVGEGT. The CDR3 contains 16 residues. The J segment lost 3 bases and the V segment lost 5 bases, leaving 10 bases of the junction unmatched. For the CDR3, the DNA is TGTGCCAGCAGTGGTCCTCCCGGGACAGGGCACTATGGCTACACCTTC. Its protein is CASSGPPGTGHYGYTF.

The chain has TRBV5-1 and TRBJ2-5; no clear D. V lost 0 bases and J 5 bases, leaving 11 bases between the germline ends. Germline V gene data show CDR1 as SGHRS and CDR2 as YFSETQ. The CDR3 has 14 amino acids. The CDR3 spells CASSLERIRETQYF. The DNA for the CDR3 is TGCGCCAGCAGCTTGGAAAGGATTCGGGAGACCCAGTACTTC.

CDR3 sequence reads: CASSSEVARGTDTQYF. CDR3 in DNA: TGTGCCAGCTCATCCGAAGTAGCGCGGGGCACAGATACGCAGTATTTT. The rearrangement uses TRBV18 and TRBJ2-3, with a weak D call TRBD2 (5 bases). CDR3 size: 16 residues. CDR1 and CDR2 (germline): KGHSH, LQKENI. Trimming cost V 5 bases and J 1 base, with 16 bases left between them.

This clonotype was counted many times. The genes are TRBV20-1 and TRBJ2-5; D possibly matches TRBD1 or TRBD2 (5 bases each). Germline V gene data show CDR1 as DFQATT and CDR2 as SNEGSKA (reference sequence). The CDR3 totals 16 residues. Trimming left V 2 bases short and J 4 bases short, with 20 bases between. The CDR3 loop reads CSARRQGLQGGETQYF. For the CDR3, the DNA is TGCAGTGCTAGAAGACAAGGACTCCAGGGTGGAGAGACCCAGTACTTC.

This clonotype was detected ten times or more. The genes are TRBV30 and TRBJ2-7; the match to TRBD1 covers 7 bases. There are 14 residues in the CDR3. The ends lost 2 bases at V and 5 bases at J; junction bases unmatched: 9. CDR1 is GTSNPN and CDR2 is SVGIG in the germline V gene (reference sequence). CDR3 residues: CAWSPDRDFDEQYF. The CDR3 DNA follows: TGTGCCTGGAGTCCAGACAGGGATTTCGACGAGCAGTACTTC.

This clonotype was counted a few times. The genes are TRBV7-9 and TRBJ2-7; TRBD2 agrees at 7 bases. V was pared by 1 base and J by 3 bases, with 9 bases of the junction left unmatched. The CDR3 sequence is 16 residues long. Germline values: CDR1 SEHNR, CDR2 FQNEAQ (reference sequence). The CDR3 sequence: CASSLEPPGLHYEQYF. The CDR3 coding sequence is TGTGCCAGCAGCTTAGAGCCTCCGGGACTACACTACGAGCAGTACTTC.

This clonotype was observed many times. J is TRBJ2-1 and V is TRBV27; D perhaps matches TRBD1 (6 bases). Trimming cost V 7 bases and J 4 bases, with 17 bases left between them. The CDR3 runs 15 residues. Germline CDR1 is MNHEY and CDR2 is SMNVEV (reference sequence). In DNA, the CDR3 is TGTGCCAGCAACCTCGGGACACCAGAATACAATGAGCAGTTCTTC. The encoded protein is CASNLGTPEYNEQFF.

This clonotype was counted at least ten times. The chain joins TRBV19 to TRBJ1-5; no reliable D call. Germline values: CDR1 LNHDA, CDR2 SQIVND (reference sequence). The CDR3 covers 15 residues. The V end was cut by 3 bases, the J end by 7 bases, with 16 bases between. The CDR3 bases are TGTGCCAGTAGTATGGCGGACGGCAAATGGCAGCCCCAGCATTTT. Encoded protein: CASSMADGKWQPQHF.

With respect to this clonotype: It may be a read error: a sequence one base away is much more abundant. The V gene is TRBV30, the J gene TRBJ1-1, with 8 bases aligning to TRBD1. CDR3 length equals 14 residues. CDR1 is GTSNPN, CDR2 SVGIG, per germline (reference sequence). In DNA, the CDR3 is TGTGCCCGGAGTGCGGACAGGGCGAACACTGAAGCTTTCTTT. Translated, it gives CARSADRANTEAFF.

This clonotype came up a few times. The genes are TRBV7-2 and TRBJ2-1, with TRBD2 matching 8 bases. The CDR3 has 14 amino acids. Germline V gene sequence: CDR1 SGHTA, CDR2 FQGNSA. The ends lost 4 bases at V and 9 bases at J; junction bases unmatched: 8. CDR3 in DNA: TGTGCCAGCAGCTGGGGACTAGGTGGTTTTGAGCAGTTCTTC. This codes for CASSWGLGGFEQFF.

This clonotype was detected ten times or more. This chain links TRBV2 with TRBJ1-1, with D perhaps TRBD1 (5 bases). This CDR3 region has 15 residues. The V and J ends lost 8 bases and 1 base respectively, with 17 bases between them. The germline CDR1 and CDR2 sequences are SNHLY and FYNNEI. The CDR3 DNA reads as TGTGCCAGCGGCAACAGGTTAGAGGCGAACACTGAAGCTTTCTTT. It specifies CASGNRLEANTEAFF. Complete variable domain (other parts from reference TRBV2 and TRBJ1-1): EPEVTQTPSHQVTQMGQEVILRCVPISNHLYFYWYRQILGQKVEFLVSFYNNEISEKSEIFDDQFSVERPDGSNFTLKIRSTKLEDSAMYFCASGNRLEANTEAFFGQGTRLTVV.

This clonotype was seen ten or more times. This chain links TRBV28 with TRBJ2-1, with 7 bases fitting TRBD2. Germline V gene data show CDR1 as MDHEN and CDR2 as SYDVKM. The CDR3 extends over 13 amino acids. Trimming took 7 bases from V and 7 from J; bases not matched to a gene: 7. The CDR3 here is CASNRGEWNEQFF. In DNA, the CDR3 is TGTGCCAGCAATCGGGGGGAGTGGAATGAGCAGTTCTTC.

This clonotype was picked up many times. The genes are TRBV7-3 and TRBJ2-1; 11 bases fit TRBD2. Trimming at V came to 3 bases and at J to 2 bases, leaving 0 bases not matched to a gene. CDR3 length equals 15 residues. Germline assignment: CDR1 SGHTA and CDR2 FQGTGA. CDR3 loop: CASSLGLAAYNEQFF. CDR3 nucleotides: TGTGCCAGCAGCTTGGGACTAGCGGCCTACAATGAGCAGTTCTTC.

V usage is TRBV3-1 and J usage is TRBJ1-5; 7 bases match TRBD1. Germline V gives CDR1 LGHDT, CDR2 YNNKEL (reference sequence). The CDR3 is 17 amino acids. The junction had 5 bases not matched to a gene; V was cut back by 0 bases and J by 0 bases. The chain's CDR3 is CASSQDSSGGSNQPQHF. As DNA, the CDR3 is TGTGCCAGCAGCCAAGATAGTTCAGGGGGTAGCAATCAGCCCCAGCATTTT.

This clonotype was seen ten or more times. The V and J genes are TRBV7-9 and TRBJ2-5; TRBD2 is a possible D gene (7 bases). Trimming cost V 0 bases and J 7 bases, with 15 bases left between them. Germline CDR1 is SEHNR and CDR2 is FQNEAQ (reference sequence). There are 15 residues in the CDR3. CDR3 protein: CASSLATGREGTQYF. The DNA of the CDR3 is TGTGCCAGCAGCTTAGCAACAGGGAGGGAAGGGACCCAGTACTTC. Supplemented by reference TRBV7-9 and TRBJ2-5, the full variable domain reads DTGVSQNPRHKITKRGQNVTFRCDPISEHNRLYWYRQTLGQGPEFLTYFQNEAQLEKSRLLSDRFSAERPKGSFSTLEIQRTEQGDSAMYLCASSLATGREGTQYFGPGTRLLVL.

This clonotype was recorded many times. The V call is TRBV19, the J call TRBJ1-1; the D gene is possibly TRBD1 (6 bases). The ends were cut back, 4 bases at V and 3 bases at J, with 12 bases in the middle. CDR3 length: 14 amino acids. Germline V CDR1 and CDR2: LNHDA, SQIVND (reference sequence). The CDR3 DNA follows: TGTGCCAGTAGTACCCCAACAGGGTACACTGAAGCTTTCTTT. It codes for CASSTPTGYTEAFF.

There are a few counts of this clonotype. CDR3 sequence: CASSVHGDRKGNTEAFF. CDR3 sequence (DNA): TGTGCCAGCAGCGTACATGGGGACAGGAAAGGTAACACTGAAGCTTTCTTT. The chain employs TRBV9 and TRBJ1-1, with 8 positions matching TRBD1. The CDR3 is 17 residues long. CDR1 is SGDLS and CDR2 is YYNGEE in the germline V gene. The V and J ends lost 1 base and 2 bases, in that order; junction bases with no gene match: 10.

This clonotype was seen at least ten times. The CDR3 DNA sequence: TGTGCCATCAGTGAGTCCAGCTTTCAGGCTGAGCAGTTCTTC. Translating gives CAISESSFQAEQFF. The rearrangement uses TRBV10-3 and TRBJ2-1; D ambiguous. Germline V gene lookup returns CDR1 ENHRY and CDR2 SYGVKD. The ends were cut back, 0 bases at V and 9 bases at J, with 12 bases in the middle. This CDR3 comprises 14 residues.

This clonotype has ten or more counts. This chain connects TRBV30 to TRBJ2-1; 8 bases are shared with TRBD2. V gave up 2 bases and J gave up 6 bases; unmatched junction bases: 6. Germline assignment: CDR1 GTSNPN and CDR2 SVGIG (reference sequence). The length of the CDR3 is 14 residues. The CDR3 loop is CAWSSGREINEQFF. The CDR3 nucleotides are TGTGCCTGGAGTAGCGGGAGAGAGATCAATGAGCAGTTCTTC. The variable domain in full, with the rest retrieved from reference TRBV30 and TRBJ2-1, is SQTIHQWPATLVQPVGSPLSLECTVEGTSNPNLYWYRQAAGRGLQLLFYSVGIGQISSEVPQNLSASRPQDRQFILSSKKLLLSDSGFYLCAWSSGREINEQFFGPGTRLTVL.

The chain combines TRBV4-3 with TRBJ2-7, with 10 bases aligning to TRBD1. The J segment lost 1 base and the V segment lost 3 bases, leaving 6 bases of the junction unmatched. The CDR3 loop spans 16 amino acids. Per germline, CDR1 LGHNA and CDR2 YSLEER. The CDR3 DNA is TGCGCCAGCAGCCACAGCGGGACAGGGGAGTCCTACGAGCAGTACTTC. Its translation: CASSHSGTGESYEQYF.

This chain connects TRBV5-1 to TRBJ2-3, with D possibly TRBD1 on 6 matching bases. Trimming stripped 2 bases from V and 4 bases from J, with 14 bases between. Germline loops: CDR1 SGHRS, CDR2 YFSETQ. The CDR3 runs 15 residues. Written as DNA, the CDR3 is TGCGCCAGCAGCTTACTTGGGGGCGTCCCAGATACGCAGTATTTT. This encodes CASSLLGGVPDTQYF.